The 30 T cell receptor beta chains below all came from one sample that was sequenced in a study of T cells in localized non-small cell lung cancer. Repertoires were generated with immunoSEQ multiplex PCR, while TCRdb's copy carries only in-frame clones and drops some. In the table there are tens of thousands of clones, about 87% of which are singletons. Source: peripheral blood, taken before any cancer treatment. These receptor sequences come from a man between 40 and 75 years old with stage I squamous cell lung carcinoma.

The chain is built from TRBV7-8 and TRBJ2-7, with 11 bases that match TRBD1. The CDR3 loop spans 13 amino acids. CDR1 is SGHVS and CDR2 is FQNEAQ in the germline V gene. J lost 6 bases, V lost 6 bases, and 4 bases had no gene match. The DNA of the CDR3 is TGTGCCAGCAGTTTTGGGACAGGGGGCGAGCAGTACTTC. Amino acid sequence: CASSFGTGGEQYF.

The chain has TRBV29-1 and TRBJ1-1; D is ambiguous. Germline CDR1 and CDR2: SQVTM and ANQGSEA. V dropped 5 bases and J dropped 1 base, with 11 bases sitting between them. The CDR3 loop spans 13 amino acids. The DNA of the CDR3 is TGCAGCGTTCAGCGGATGGGGAACACTGAAGCTTTCTTT. It specifies CSVQRMGNTEAFF.

V usage is TRBV6-7 and J usage is TRBJ1-2; a weak D match, TRBD1 (6 bases). TRBV6-7 is an ORF, and what it does is uncertain. This CDR3 is 20 amino acids long. The V and J ends lost 2 bases and 3 bases respectively, with 28 bases between them. CDR3 in amino acids: CASSYGLQGRVLRKDYGYTF. Written as DNA, the CDR3 is TGTGCCAGCAGTTACGGCCTACAGGGAAGGGTATTGCGCAAGGACTATGGCTACACCTTC.

The CDR3 DNA reads as TGTGCCAGCAGTTTCGCCTACAGAAAATCGGCTGAAGCTTTCTTT. Its translation: CASSFAYRKSAEAFF. The chain uses TRBV6-5 and TRBJ1-1; D call uncertain. The germline V gene encodes CDR1 MNHEY and CDR2 SVGAGI. Deletions cut 4 bases from V and 6 bases from J, with 18 bases between. The CDR3 extends over 15 amino acids.

CDR3 DNA: TGTGCCAGCACGGCTGGTGCGTCTGGAAACACCATATATTTT. Amino acid sequence: CASTAGASGNTIYF. V usage is TRBV9 and J usage is TRBJ1-3; D is ambiguous. This CDR3 contains 14 residues. V was pared by 6 bases and J by 1 base, with 11 bases between. The germline V gene has CDR1 SGDLS and CDR2 YYNGEE.

The V call is TRBV7-2, the J call TRBJ2-1; D might be TRBD2 (6 bases). The V gene lost 4 bases and the J gene lost 11 bases, with 15 bases spanning the gap. The CDR3 sequence is 13 residues long. Germline V lookup: CDR1 SGHTA, CDR2 FQGNSA. CDR3 loop: CASSSGVGRQQFF. The CDR3 DNA reads as TGTGCCAGCAGCTCCGGCGTGGGGAGGCAGCAGTTCTTC.

This rearrangement joins TRBV11-3 to TRBJ2-5; D is unresolved. V lost 5 bases to trimming and J lost 1 base, with 23 bases between them. CDR3 length equals 18 residues. Germline assignment: CDR1 SGHNT and CDR2 YENEEA. The CDR3 nucleotides are TGTGCCAGCAGCATGTTACACGTGCCGGATCGGAGCCAAGAGACCCAGTACTTC. Its protein is CASSMLHVPDRSQETQYF.

The sample holds a few counts of this clone. The chain recombines TRBV5-1 with TRBJ1-1; 9 bases map to TRBD1. Per germline, CDR1 SGHRS and CDR2 YFSETQ. CDR3 length equals 16 residues. The V and J ends lost 5 bases and 3 bases, in that order; junction bases with no gene match: 11. The CDR3 bases are TGCGCCAGCAGAAACCAACCGGGACAGGGCTACACTGAAGCTTTCTTT. Translation gives CASRNQPGQGYTEAFF.

V and J are TRBV30 and TRBJ2-2; D unclear. The CDR3 totals 12 residues. In germline, CDR1 is GTSNPN, CDR2 SVGIG (reference sequence). Trimming removed 4 bases at V and 6 bases at J, with 9 bases between. CDR3: CAWKGVAGELFF. The DNA for the CDR3 is TGTGCCTGGAAGGGCGTCGCCGGGGAGCTGTTTTTT.

This chain uses TRBV7-9 with TRBJ2-2; D might be TRBD1 (5 bases). The CDR3 has 15 amino acids. The germline CDR1 and CDR2 sequences are SEHNR and FQNEAQ (reference sequence). Trimming stripped 3 bases from V and 6 bases from J, with 14 bases between. CDR3 nucleotides: TGTGCCAGCAGCTTGGGGCAGGGATATGCCGGGGAGCTGTTTTTT. Protein: CASSLGQGYAGELFF. Full variable domain (rest looked up from reference TRBV7-9 and TRBJ2-2): DTGVSQNPRHKITKRGQNVTFRCDPISEHNRLYWYRQTLGQGPEFLTYFQNEAQLEKSRLLSDRFSAERPKGSFSTLEIQRTEQGDSAMYLCASSLGQGYAGELFFGEGSRLTVL.

V and J are TRBV28 and TRBJ1-5; D remains unclear. V shed 6 bases and J shed 0 bases, with 18 bases lying between them. Germline V CDR1 and CDR2: MDHEN, SYDVKM. The CDR3 is made up of 17 amino acids. The CDR3 DNA sequence: TGTGCCAGCAGACCTCCGGGGAATATGTATAGCAATCAGCCCCAGCATTTT. It codes for CASRPPGNMYSNQPQHF.

The rearrangement joins TRBV7-2 to TRBJ2-3, with TRBD2 matching over 7 bases. Germline V gene data show CDR1 as SGHTA and CDR2 as FQGNSA. The CDR3 consists of 14 residues. The trim removed 0 bases at V and 5 bases at J, leaving 2 bases unmatched. CDR3 nucleotide sequence: TGTGCCAGCAGCTTAGCAGGGAGGGTAGATACGCAGTATTTT. Protein product: CASSLAGRVDTQYF.

The CDR3 nucleotides are TGTGCCAGCAGCCCCGACAGGGAAAGGGACTATGGCTACACCTTC. Translation: CASSPDRERDYGYTF. This chain uses TRBV7-3 with TRBJ1-2; 7 bases fit TRBD1. The CDR3 has 15 amino acids. Per germline, CDR1 SGHTA and CDR2 FQGTGA. V lost 5 bases and J lost 3; bases outside the gene matches: 9. Combining the CDR3 with reference TRBV7-3 and TRBJ1-2 gives the whole variable domain GAGVSQTPSNKVTEKGKYVELRCDPISGHTALYWYRQSLGQGPEFLIYFQGTGAADDSGLPNDRFFAVRPEGSVSTLKIQRTERGDSAVYLCASSPDRERDYGYTFGSGTRLTVV.

The gene calls are TRBV4-3 and TRBJ2-1; 12 bases are a match to TRBD2. After removal of 4 bases from V and 3 bases from J, the junction contained 7 bases not matched to a gene. Germline CDR1 and CDR2: LGHNA and YSLEER. This CDR3 has 17 residues. The CDR3 coding sequence is TGCGCCAGCAGCCTGTGGGGACTAGCGGGTTACTACAATGAGCAGTTCTTC. This encodes CASSLWGLAGYYNEQFF.

V gene TRBV30 combines with J gene TRBJ2-4; a possible D gene is TRBD1 (5 bases). CDR1 GTSNPN and CDR2 SVGIG come from the germline V gene (reference sequence). The CDR3 extends over 16 amino acids. V was shortened by 2 bases and J by 4 bases, with 18 bases between the two germline ends. This chain's CDR3 is CAWSKGVTSFKNIQYF. For the CDR3, the DNA is TGTGCCTGGAGTAAAGGGGTGACGTCCTTTAAAAACATTCAGTACTTC.

The V and J genes are TRBV11-1 and TRBJ2-2; 7 bases align to TRBD1. Per germline, CDR1 SGHAT and CDR2 FQDESV (reference sequence). This CDR3 has 15 residues. V was clipped by 4 bases and J by 5 bases; unmatched bases: 7. Here the CDR3 reads CASSSVQGHTGELFF. The CDR3 nucleotides read TGTGCCAGCAGCTCGGTACAGGGGCATACCGGGGAGCTGTTTTTT.

The chain couples TRBV14 to TRBJ2-7; 10 positions agree with TRBD1. This CDR3 has 15 amino acids. Losses at the gene ends were 4 bases for V and 3 bases for J; bases not matched to a gene: 6. CDR1 and CDR2 from the germline V gene are SGHDN and FVKESK. CDR3 in DNA: TGTGCCAGCAGCCGGATGGGACAGGGGTTCTACGAGCAGTACTTC. Its protein is CASSRMGQGFYEQYF.

V and J are TRBV7-9 and TRBJ2-1, with TRBD2 identical over 7 bases. The CDR3 runs to 14 residues. V trimming: 4 bases; J trimming: 4 bases; junction bases outside the gene matches: 4. Germline CDR1 and CDR2: SEHNR and FQNEAQ (reference sequence). CDR3 in DNA: TGTGCCAGCAGCTCCTTAGCGGGTTACAATGAGCAGTTCTTC. Protein product: CASSSLAGYNEQFF.

This clone is a singleton in its sample. The rearrangement links TRBV7-3 to TRBJ2-1, with 9 bases lining up with TRBD1. V dropped 5 bases and J dropped 9; count of bases not matched to a gene: 8. The CDR3 consists of 14 residues. Germline V gene lookup returns CDR1 SGHTA and CDR2 FQGTGA. CDR3: CASSPRDREGEQFF. CDR3 bases: TGTGCCAGCAGCCCCCGGGACAGGGAAGGTGAGCAGTTCTTC.

The V call is TRBV9, the J call TRBJ1-1; TRBD1 might be the D (5 bases). Per germline, CDR1 SGDLS and CDR2 YYNGEE. The CDR3 has 15 amino acids. V lost 3 bases and J 0 bases, leaving 12 bases between the germline ends. The CDR3: CASSAGGRMNTEAFF. The CDR3 DNA follows: TGTGCCAGCAGCGCCGGGGGACGGATGAACACTGAAGCTTTCTTT.

This clone was counted between two and nine times. The sample carries other DNA sequences with the same CDR3. V is TRBV7-8 and J is TRBJ2-7; 7 bases are shared with TRBD1. The V gene end was trimmed by 4 bases and the J gene end by 2 bases; junction bases not matched to a gene: 5. The CDR3 totals 14 residues. Per germline, CDR1 SGHVS and CDR2 FQNEAQ. The CDR3 loop is CASSSTGQTYEQYF. DNA of the CDR3: TGTGCCAGCAGCTCCACGGGACAGACCTACGAGCAGTACTTC.

For the CDR3, the DNA is TGCGCCAGCAGCTTGGGAGGGGGACCCGGGAATGAAAAACTGTTTTTT. Its protein is CASSLGGGPGNEKLFF. The chain combines TRBV5-1 with TRBJ1-4; tentative D call: TRBD1 (6 bases). CDR1 is SGHRS and CDR2 is YFSETQ in the germline V gene. There are 16 residues in the CDR3. Trimming removed 0 bases from V and 5 bases from J, with 14 bases in between. Full variable domain (missing parts from reference TRBV5-1 and TRBJ1-4): KAGVTQTPRYLIKTRGQQVTLSCSPISGHRSVSWYQQTPGQGLQFLFEYFSETQRNKGNFPGRFSGRQFSNSRSEMNVSTLELGDSALYLCASSLGGGPGNEKLFFGSGTQLSVL.

V usage is TRBV29-1 and J usage is TRBJ1-2; no reliable D call. The V gene lost 6 bases and the J gene lost 5 bases, with 13 bases spanning the gap. Germline V gives CDR1 SQVTM, CDR2 ANQGSEA. This CDR3 is 12 amino acids long. The CDR3 nucleotides read TGCAGCGTCCCGACCGAACTTTATGGCTACACCTTC. This codes for CSVPTELYGYTF. Supplemented by reference TRBV29-1 and TRBJ1-2, the full variable domain reads SAVISQKPSRDICQRGTSLTIQCQVDSQVTMMFWYRQQPGQSLTLIATANQGSEATYESGFVIDKFPISRPNLTFSTLTVSNMSPEDSSIYLCSVPTELYGYTFGSGTRLTVV.

The rearrangement joins TRBV5-1 to TRBJ1-2; D is ambiguous. Trimming cost V 0 bases and J 4 bases, with 13 bases left between them. The CDR3 is made up of 15 amino acids. CDR1 is SGHRS and CDR2 is YFSETQ in the germline V gene. The CDR3 loop reads CASSLGSAGVYGYTF. For the CDR3, the DNA is TGCGCCAGCAGCTTGGGGTCCGCAGGCGTCTATGGCTACACCTTC.

This chain links TRBV27 with TRBJ1-2; D not resolved. The germline gives CDR1 MNHEY, CDR2 SMNVEV (reference sequence). This CDR3 spans 13 amino acids. Between the trimmed V and J ends, which lost 5 bases and 8 bases, there was a span of 15 bases. Written as DNA, the CDR3 is TGTGCCAGCAGTCTCTCCCTGGGCGGGGGCTACACCTTC. Protein: CASSLSLGGGYTF.

V is TRBV7-2 and J is TRBJ2-2; 7 positions agree with TRBD2. The ends lost 7 bases at V and 5 bases at J; junction bases unmatched: 10. Germline lookup yields CDR1 SGHTA and CDR2 FQGNSA. The CDR3 loop spans 15 amino acids. CDR3 amino acids: CASTLSSGGTGELFF. The CDR3 nucleotides are TGTGCCAGCACTTTATCTAGCGGAGGGACCGGGGAGCTGTTTTTT. Full variable domain (remainder filled in from reference TRBV7-2 and TRBJ2-2): GAGVSQSPSNKVTEKGKDVELRCDPISGHTALYWYRQSLGQGLEFLIYFQGNSAPDKSGLPSDRFSAERTGGSVSTLTIQRTQQEDSAVYLCASTLSSGGTGELFFGEGSRLTVL.

The gene calls are TRBV19 and TRBJ1-5; no firm D call. Germline assignment: CDR1 LNHDA and CDR2 SQIVND (reference sequence). There are 12 residues in the CDR3. Trimming cost V 5 bases and J 5 bases, with 7 bases left between them. CDR3 in amino acids: CASSSRDQPQHF. Here the CDR3 DNA reads TGTGCCAGTAGTTCAAGGGATCAGCCCCAGCATTTT.

This clone appeared a few times. The V and J genes are TRBV7-2 and TRBJ1-2; D is uncertain. Germline lookup yields CDR1 SGHTA and CDR2 FQGNSA. CDR3 size: 14 residues. The V and J ends lost 0 bases and 2 bases respectively, with 7 bases between them. The CDR3 spells CASSLALGNYGYTF. In nucleotides, the CDR3 is TGTGCCAGCAGCTTAGCGCTAGGGAACTATGGCTACACCTTC. The full variable domain, in which reference TRBV7-2 and TRBJ1-2 provide the parts outside the CDR3, is GAGVSQSPSNKVTEKGKDVELRCDPISGHTALYWYRQSLGQGLEFLIYFQGNSAPDKSGLPSDRFSAERTGGSVSTLTIQRTQQEDSAVYLCASSLALGNYGYTFGSGTRLTVV.

The rearrangement uses TRBV7-2 and TRBJ2-7; D may match TRBD1 or TRBD2 (5 bases each). V gave up 7 bases and J gave up 1 base, with 11 bases separating them. Germline assignment: CDR1 SGHTA and CDR2 FQGNSA. This CDR3 has 13 residues. CDR3: CASNMGPSYEQYF. Written as DNA, the CDR3 is TGTGCCAGCAACATGGGACCTTCCTACGAGCAGTACTTC.

The chain employs TRBV30 and TRBJ2-2; D is uncertain. CDR1 and CDR2 (germline): GTSNPN, SVGIG (reference sequence). This CDR3 comprises 14 residues. The ends were cut back, 5 bases at V and 2 bases at J, with 12 bases in the middle. The CDR3: CAWLSPFNTGELFF. CDR3 nucleotides: TGTGCCTGGCTCTCCCCTTTTAACACCGGGGAGCTGTTTTTT.